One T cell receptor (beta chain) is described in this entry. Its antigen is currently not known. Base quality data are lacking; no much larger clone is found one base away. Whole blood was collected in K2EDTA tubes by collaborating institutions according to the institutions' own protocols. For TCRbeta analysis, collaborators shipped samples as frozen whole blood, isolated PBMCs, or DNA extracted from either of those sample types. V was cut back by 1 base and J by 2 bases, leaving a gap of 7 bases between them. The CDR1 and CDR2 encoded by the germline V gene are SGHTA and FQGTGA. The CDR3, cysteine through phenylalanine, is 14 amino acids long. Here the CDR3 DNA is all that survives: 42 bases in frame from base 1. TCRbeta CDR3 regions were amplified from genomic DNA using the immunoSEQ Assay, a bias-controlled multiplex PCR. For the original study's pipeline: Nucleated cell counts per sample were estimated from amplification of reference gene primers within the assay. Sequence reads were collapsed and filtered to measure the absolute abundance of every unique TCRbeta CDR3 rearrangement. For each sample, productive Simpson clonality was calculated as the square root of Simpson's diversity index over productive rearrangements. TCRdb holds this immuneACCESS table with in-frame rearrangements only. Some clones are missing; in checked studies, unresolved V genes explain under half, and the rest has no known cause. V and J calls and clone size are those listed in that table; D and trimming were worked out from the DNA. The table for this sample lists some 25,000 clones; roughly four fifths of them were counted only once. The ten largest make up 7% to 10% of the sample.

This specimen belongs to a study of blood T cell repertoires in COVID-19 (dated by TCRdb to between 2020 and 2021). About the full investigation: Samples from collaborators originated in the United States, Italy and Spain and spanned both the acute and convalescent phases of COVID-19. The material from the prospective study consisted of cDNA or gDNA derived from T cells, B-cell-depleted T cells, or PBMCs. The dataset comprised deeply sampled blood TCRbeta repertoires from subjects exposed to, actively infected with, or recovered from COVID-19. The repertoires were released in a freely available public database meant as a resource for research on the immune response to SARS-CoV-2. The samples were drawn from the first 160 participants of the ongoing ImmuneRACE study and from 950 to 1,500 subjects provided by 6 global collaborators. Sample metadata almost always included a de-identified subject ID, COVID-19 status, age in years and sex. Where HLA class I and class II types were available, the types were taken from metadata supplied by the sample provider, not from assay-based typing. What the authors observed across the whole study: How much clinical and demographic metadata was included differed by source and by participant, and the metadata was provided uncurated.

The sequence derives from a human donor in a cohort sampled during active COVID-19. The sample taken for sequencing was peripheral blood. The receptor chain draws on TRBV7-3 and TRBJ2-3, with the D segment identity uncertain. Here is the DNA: TGTGCCAGCAGCTTAAGTGGCCTCACAGATACGCAGTATTTT. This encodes CASSLSGLTDTQYF. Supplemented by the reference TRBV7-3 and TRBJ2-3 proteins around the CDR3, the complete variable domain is GAGVSQTPSNKVTEKGKYVELRCDPISGHTALYWYRQSLGQGPEFLIYFQGTGAADDSGLPNDRFFAVRPEGSVSTLKIQRTERGDSAVYLCASSLSGLTDTQYFGPGTRLTVL.